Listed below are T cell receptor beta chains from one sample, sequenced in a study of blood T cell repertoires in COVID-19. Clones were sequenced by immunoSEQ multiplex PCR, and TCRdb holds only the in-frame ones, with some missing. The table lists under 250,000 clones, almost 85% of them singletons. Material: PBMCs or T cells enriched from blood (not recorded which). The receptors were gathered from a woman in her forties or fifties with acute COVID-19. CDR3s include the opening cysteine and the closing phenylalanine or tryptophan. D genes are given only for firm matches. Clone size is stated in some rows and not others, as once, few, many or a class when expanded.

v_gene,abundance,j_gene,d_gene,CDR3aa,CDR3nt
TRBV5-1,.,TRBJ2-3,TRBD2,CASSSDVAGGFDTQYF,TGCGCCAGCAGCTCGGACGTCGCGGGGGGGTTTGATACGCAGTATTTT
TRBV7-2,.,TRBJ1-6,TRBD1,CASSDRLRPLHF,TGTGCCAGCTCGGACAGGCTAAGACCCCTCCACTTT
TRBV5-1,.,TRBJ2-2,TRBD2,CASSLKEVAGANTGELFF,TGCGCCAGCAGCTTAAAGGAAGTAGCGGGGGCTAACACCGGGGAGCTGTTTTTT
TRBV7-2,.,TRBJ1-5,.,CASSQGYSNQPQHF,TGTGCCAGCAGTCAGGGGTATAGCAATCAGCCCCAGCATTTT
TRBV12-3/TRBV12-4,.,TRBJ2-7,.,CASSRQAYEQYF,TGTGCCAGCAGTCGACAGGCCTACGAGCAGTACTTC
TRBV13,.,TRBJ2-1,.,CASSLGGGQSSYNEQFF,TGTGCCAGCAGCTTAGGTGGGGGCCAGAGCTCCTACAATGAGCAGTTCTTC
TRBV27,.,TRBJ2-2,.,CASRLYRGGTGELFF,TGTGCCAGCAGGTTATACAGGGGGGGTACCGGGGAGCTGTTTTTT
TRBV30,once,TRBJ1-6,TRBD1,CAYTGTGSSSPLHF,TGTGCCTATACCGGGACAGGGTCAAGTTCACCCCTCCACTTT
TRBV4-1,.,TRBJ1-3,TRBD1,CASSQGQGNTIYF,TGCGCCAGCAGCCAGGGACAGGGAAACACCATATATTTT
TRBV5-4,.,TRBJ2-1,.,CASSLGQPADEQFF,TGTGCCAGCAGCTTGGGACAGCCGGCGGATGAGCAGTTCTTC
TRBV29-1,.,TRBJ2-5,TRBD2,CSANAGGVQETQYF,TGCAGCGCCAATGCGGGGGGGGTCCAAGAGACCCAGTACTTC
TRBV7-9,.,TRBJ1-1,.,CASSLAAGPDEAFF,TGTGCCAGCAGCTTAGCGGCAGGTCCGGATGAAGCTTTCTTT
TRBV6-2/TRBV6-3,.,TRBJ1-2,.,CASSSSMSGYTF,TGTGCCAGCAGTTCGTCGATGAGTGGCTACACCTTC
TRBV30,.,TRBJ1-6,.,CAAGSIYNSPLHF,TGTGCAGCCGGGAGTATCTATAATTCACCCCTCCACTTT
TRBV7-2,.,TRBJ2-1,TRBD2,CASSPGGGRNEQFF,TGTGCCAGCAGCCCGGGGGGGGGCCGCAATGAGCAGTTCTTC
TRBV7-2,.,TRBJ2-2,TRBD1,CASSAGQVNTGELFF,TGTGCCAGCAGCGCGGGACAGGTGAACACCGGGGAGCTGTTTTTT
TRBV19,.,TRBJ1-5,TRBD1,CASSSGTGGNQPQHF,TGTGCCAGTAGTTCCGGGACAGGGGGCAATCAGCCCCAGCATTTT